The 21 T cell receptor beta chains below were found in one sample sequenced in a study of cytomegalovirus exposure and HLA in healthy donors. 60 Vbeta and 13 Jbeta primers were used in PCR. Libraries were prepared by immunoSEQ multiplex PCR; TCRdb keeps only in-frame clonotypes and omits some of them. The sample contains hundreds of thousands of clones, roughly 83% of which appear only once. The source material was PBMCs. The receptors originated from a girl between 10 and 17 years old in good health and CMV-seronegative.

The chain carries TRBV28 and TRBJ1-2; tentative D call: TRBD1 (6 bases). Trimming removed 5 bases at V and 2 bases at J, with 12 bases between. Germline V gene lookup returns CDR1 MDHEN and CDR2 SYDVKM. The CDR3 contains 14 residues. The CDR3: CASSPGTPNYGYTF. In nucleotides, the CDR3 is TGTGCCAGCAGTCCCGGGACACCGAACTATGGCTACACCTTC.

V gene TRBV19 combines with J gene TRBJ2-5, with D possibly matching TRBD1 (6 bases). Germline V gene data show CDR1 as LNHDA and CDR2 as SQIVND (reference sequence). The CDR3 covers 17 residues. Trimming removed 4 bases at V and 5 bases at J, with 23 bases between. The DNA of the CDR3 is TGTGCCAGTAGTACAATCACACCGGGACAAAAAGGGGAGACCCAGTACTTC. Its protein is CASSTITPGQKGETQYF. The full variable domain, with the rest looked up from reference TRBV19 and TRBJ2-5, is DGGITQSPKYLFRKEGQNVTLSCEQNLNHDAMYWYRQDPGQGLRLIYYSQIVNDFQKGDIAEGYSVSREKKESFPLTVTSAQKNPTAFYLCASSTITPGQKGETQYFGPGTRLLVL.

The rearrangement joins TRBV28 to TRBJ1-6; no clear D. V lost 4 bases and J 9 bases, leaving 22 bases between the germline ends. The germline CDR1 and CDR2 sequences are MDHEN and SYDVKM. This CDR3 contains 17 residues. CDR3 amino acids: CASSSTYSTGGSSPLHF. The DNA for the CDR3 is TGTGCCAGCAGTTCTACTTACTCGACGGGTGGGAGTTCACCCCTCCACTTT.

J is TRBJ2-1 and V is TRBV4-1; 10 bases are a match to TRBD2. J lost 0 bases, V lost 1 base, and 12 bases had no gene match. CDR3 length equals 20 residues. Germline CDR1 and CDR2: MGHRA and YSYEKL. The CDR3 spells CASSQVAGTSVISSYNEQFF. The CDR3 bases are TGCGCCAGCAGCCAAGTCGCCGGGACTAGCGTAATTAGCTCCTACAATGAGCAGTTCTTC.

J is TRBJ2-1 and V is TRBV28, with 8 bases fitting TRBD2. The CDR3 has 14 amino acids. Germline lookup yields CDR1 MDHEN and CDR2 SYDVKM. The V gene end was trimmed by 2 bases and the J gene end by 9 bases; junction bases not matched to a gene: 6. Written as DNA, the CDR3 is TGTGCCAGCAGTTTACCCCTTACTAGCGGTGAGCAGTTCTTC. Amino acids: CASSLPLTSGEQFF. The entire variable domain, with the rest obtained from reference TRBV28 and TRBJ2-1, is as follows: DVKVTQSSRYLVKRTGEKVFLECVQDMDHENMFWYRQDPGLGLRLIYFSYDVKMKEKGDIPEGYSVSREKKERFSLILESASTNQTSMYLCASSLPLTSGEQFFGPGTRLTVL.

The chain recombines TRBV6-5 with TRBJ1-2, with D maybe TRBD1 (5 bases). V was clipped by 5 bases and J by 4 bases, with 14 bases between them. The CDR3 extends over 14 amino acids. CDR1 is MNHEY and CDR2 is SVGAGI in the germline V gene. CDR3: CASSPGPGLYGYTF. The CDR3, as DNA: TGTGCCAGCAGTCCCGGACCGGGACTCTATGGCTACACCTTC.

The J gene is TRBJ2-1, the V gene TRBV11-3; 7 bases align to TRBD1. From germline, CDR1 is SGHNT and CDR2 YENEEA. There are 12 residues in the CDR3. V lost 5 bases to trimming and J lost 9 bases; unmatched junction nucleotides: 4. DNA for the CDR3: TGTGCCAGCAGCAAAGGGACAGTTGAGCAGTTCTTC. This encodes CASSKGTVEQFF. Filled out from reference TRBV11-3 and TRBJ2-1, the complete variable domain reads EAGVVQSPRYKIIEKKQPVAFWCNPISGHNTLYWYLQNLGQGPELLIRYENEEAVDDSQLPKDRFSAERLKGVDSTLKIQPAELGDSAVYLCASSKGTVEQFFGPGTRLTVL.

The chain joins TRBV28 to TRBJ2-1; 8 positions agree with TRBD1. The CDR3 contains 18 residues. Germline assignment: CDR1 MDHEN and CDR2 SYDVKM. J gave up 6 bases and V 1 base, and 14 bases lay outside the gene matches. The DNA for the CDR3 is TGTGCCAGCAGTTTATTCCCCCGCGACAGGGGTGGGGGCAATGAGCAGTTCTTC. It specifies CASSLFPRDRGGGNEQFF.

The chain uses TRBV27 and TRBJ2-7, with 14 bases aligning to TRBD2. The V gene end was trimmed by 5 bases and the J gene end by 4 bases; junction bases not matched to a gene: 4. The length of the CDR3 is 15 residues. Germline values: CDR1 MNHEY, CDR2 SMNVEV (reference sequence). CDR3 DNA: TGTGCCAGCAGTCCGGGGACTAGCGGGGGATACGAGCAGTACTTC. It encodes CASSPGTSGGYEQYF.

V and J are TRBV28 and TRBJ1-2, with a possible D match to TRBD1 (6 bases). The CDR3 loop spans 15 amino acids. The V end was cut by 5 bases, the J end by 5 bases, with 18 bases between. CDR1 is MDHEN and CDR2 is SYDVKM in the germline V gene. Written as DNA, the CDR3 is TGTGCCAGCAGTGAATTGACAGGAAACCTGTATGGCTACACCTTC. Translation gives CASSELTGNLYGYTF.

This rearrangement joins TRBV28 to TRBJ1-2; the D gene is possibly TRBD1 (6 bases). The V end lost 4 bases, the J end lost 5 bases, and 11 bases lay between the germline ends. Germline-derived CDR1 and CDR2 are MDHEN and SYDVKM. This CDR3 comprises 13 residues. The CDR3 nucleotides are TGTGCCAGCAGTTCACAGGGAGGGTATGGCTACACCTTC. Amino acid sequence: CASSSQGGYGYTF.

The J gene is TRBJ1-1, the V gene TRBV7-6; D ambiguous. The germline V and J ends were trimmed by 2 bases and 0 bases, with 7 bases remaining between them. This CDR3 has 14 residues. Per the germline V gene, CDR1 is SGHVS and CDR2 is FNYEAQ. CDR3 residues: CASSLRGLNTEAFF. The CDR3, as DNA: TGTGCCAGCAGCTTAAGAGGGTTGAACACTGAAGCTTTCTTT.

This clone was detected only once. The CDR3 region has the DNA TGTGCCAGCAGCTATCGGGGGTTCCGCTCTGGGGCCAACGTCCTGACTTTC. It specifies CASSYRGFRSGANVLTF. The rearrangement links TRBV11-2 to TRBJ2-6; a possible D gene is TRBD2 (6 bases). The germline gives CDR1 SGHAT, CDR2 FQNNGV. This CDR3 is built from 17 residues. V gave up 4 bases and J gave up 0 bases, with 13 bases separating them. The full variable domain, in which reference TRBV11-2 and TRBJ2-6 provide the parts outside the CDR3, is EAGVAQSPRYKIIEKRQSVAFWCNPISGHATLYWYQQILGQGPKLLIQFQNNGVVDDSQLPKDRFSAERLKGVDSTLKIQPAKLEDSAVYLCASSYRGFRSGANVLTFGAGSRLTVL.

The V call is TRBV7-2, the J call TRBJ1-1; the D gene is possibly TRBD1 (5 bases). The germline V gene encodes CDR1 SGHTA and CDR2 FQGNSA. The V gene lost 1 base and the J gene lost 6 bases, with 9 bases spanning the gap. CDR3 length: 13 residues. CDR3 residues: CASSLVQGSEAFF. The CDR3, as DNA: TGTGCCAGCAGCTTAGTGCAGGGTTCTGAAGCTTTCTTT.

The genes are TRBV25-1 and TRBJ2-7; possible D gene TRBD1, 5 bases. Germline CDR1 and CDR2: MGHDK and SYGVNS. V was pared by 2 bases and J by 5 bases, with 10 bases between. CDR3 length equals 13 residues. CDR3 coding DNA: TGTGCCAGCAGTGAAGGCAGGGAAAACGAGCAGTACTTC. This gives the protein CASSEGRENEQYF.

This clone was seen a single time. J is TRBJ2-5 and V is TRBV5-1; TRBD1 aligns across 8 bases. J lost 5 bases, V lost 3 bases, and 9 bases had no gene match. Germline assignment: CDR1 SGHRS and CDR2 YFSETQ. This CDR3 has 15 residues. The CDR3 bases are TGCGCCAGCAGCTCCGGACAGGGTACATGGGAGACCCAGTACTTC. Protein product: CASSSGQGTWETQYF.

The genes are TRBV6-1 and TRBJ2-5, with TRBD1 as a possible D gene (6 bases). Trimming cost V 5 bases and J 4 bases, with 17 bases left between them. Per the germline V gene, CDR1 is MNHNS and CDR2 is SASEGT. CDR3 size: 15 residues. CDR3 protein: CASSLTGTVRETQYF. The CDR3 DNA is TGTGCCAGCAGTCTAACAGGGACCGTGAGAGAGACCCAGTACTTC.

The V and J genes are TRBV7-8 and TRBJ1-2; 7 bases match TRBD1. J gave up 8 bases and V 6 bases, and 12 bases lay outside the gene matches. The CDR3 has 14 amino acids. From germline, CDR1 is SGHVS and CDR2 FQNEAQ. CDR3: CASSTGVGVRGYTF. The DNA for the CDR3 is TGTGCCAGCAGTACAGGGGTGGGAGTTCGCGGCTACACCTTC.

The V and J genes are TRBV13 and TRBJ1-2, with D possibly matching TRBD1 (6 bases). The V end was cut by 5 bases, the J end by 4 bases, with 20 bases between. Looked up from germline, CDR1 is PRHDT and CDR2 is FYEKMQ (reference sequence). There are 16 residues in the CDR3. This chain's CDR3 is CASSPAKGGISYGYTF. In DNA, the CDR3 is TGTGCCAGCAGCCCGGCAAAGGGGGGGATTTCCTATGGCTACACCTTC.

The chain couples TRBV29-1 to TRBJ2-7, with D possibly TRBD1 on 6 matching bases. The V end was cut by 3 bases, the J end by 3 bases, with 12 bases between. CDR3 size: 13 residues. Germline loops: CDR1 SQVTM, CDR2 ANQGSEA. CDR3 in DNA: TGCAGCGTTGACAGGGGCATCGGCTACGAGCAGTACTTC. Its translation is CSVDRGIGYEQYF.

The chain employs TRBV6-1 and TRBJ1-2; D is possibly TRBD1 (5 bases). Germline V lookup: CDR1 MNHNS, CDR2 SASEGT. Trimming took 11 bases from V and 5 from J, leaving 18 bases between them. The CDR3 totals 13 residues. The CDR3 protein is CAVRDSRRYGYTF. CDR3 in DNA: TGTGCCGTCCGGGACTCCAGAAGGTATGGCTACACCTTC.